Presented here are 8 T cell receptor beta chains from one specimen sequenced in a study of shared clonotypes between healthy human individuals. This table comes from immunoSEQ multiplex PCR, and its TCRdb copy is limited to in-frame clones, with some not included. Counted here are around 450,000 clones, about 85% occurring once; the ten biggest clones make up roughly an eighth. Specimen: PBMCs. All receptors derive from a woman between 35 and 50 years old in good health. Some clones in this sample may be carry-over from other donors' samples.

This chain connects TRBV6-6 to TRBJ1-3, with 11 bases that match TRBD1. J gave up 11 bases and V 2 bases, and 5 bases lay outside the gene matches. Germline lookup yields CDR1 MNHNY and CDR2 SVGAGI (reference sequence). The CDR3 consists of 14 residues. The CDR3 is CASSYSPDRGPIYF. CDR3 bases: TGTGCCAGCAGTTACAGCCCGGACAGGGGGCCCATATATTTT.

The chain couples TRBV7-2 to TRBJ2-1, with D unresolved. This CDR3 is 11 amino acids long. V lost 3 bases and J 7 bases, leaving 4 bases between the germline ends. CDR1 SGHTA and CDR2 FQGNSA come from the germline V gene. Written as DNA, the CDR3 is TGTGCCAGCAGCTTTTGGAATGAGCAGTTCTTC. It translates to CASSFWNEQFF.

V is TRBV4-2 and J is TRBJ2-2; 15 nucleotides align to TRBD2. CDR3 length: 18 amino acids. CDR1 LGHNA and CDR2 YNFKEQ come from the germline V gene. Trimming cost V 3 bases and J 1 base; bases outside gene matches: 3. CDR3 coding DNA: TGTGCCAGCAGCCAGCCGGGACTAGCGGGAGGGAACACCGGGGAGCTGTTTTTT. Its translation: CASSQPGLAGGNTGELFF.

This chain connects TRBV7-2 to TRBJ1-3; D gene unclear. The length of the CDR3 is 16 residues. Looked up from germline, CDR1 is SGHTA and CDR2 is FQGNSA. The V and J ends lost 5 bases and 3 bases respectively, with 17 bases between them. The CDR3 sequence: CASSIMGSERGNTIYF. DNA of the CDR3: TGTGCCAGCAGCATAATGGGGTCCGAACGTGGAAACACCATATATTTT.

This chain connects TRBV28 to TRBJ1-5, with no clear D. Germline CDR1 MDHEN, CDR2 SYDVKM. The CDR3 has 12 amino acids. V lost 3 bases, J lost 7 bases, and 7 bases lay in between. This CDR3 is CASSFVNQPQHF. The CDR3 DNA sequence: TGTGCCAGCAGTTTCGTGAACCAGCCCCAGCATTTT.

This chain joins TRBV9 and TRBJ2-3; a weak D match, TRBD2 (7 bases). CDR3 length: 14 residues. CDR1 is SGDLS, CDR2 YYNGEE, per germline. Trimming stripped 3 bases from V and 6 bases from J, with 14 bases between. CDR3 in amino acids: CASSDRTRGDTQYF. CDR3 bases: TGTGCCAGCAGCGACCGGACTAGGGGGGATACGCAGTATTTT. Supplemented by reference TRBV9 and TRBJ2-3, the full variable domain reads DSGVTQTPKHLITATGQRVTLRCSPRSGDLSVYWYQQSLDQGLQFLIQYYNGEERAKGNILERFSAQQFPDLHSELNLSSLELGDSALYFCASSDRTRGDTQYFGPGTRLTVL.

The V gene is TRBV7-2, the J gene TRBJ1-1; 9 nucleotides match TRBD1. The CDR3 is made up of 14 amino acids. V was clipped by 4 bases and J by 5 bases; unmatched bases: 5. CDR1 and CDR2 from the germline V gene are SGHTA and FQGNSA. The CDR3 region is CASSSTGGFTEAFF. CDR3 sequence (DNA): TGTGCCAGCAGCTCAACAGGGGGCTTTACTGAAGCTTTCTTT. The full variable domain, rest sourced from reference TRBV7-2 and TRBJ1-1, is GAGVSQSPSNKVTEKGKDVELRCDPISGHTALYWYRQSLGQGLEFLIYFQGNSAPDKSGLPSDRFSAERTGGSVSTLTIQRTQQEDSAVYLCASSSTGGFTEAFFGQGTRLTVV.

The chain uses TRBV9 and TRBJ2-1; tentative D call: TRBD2 (6 bases). CDR1 and CDR2 (germline): SGDLS, YYNGEE. The CDR3 length is 14 residues. V gave up 0 bases and J gave up 4 bases, with 8 bases separating them. CDR3 sequence: CASSVGGKYNEQFF. As DNA, the CDR3 is TGTGCCAGCAGCGTAGGCGGGAAGTACAATGAGCAGTTCTTC.